The 28 T cell receptor beta chains below were found in one sample sequenced in a study of PD-1 blockade in classical Hodgkin lymphoma. The assay was immunoSEQ multiplex PCR, and TCRdb's table has in-frame clones only and misses some. The sample carries roughly 150,000 clones, 78% recorded once. All patients experienced relapse after autologous stem cell transplantation, and brentuximab vedotin exposure was variable. The sequences come from peripheral blood mononuclear cells (PBMCs), collected before the second cycle of nivolumab. Receptor source: a human donor with classical Hodgkin lymphoma.

This clone was counted only a few times. This chain connects TRBV2 to TRBJ2-2, with TRBD1 matching over 9 bases. This CDR3 has 15 amino acids. Germline CDR1 reads SNHLY; CDR2 reads FYNNEI. V lost 7 bases, J lost 5 bases, and 8 bases stayed unmatched. The DNA of the CDR3 is TGTGCCAGCAACCCGGACAGGGGTTTTACCGGGGAGCTGTTTTTT. Its protein is CASNPDRGFTGELFF.

V usage is TRBV29-1 and J usage is TRBJ2-5; TRBD2 agrees at 7 bases. Germline loops: CDR1 SQVTM, CDR2 ANQGSEA. The CDR3 is 14 residues long. The V gene end was trimmed by 6 bases and the J gene end by 2 bases; junction bases not matched to a gene: 9. CDR3 amino acids: CSVRGENTQETQYF. The CDR3 DNA reads TGCAGCGTCCGGGGGGAGAATACTCAAGAGACCCAGTACTTC.

This clone was found once. This chain links TRBV7-9 with TRBJ1-4, with 9 bases aligning to TRBD1. This CDR3 comprises 15 residues. V lost 5 bases and J lost 7; bases outside the gene matches: 8. CDR1 and CDR2 from the germline V gene are SEHNR and FQNEAQ (reference sequence). The CDR3 loop reads CASSPSGTGREKLFF. Written as DNA, the CDR3 is TGTGCCAGCAGCCCTTCCGGGACAGGGCGTGAAAAACTGTTTTTT.

The chain links TRBV19 to TRBJ1-6; 8 bases are a match to TRBD1. Germline CDR1 LNHDA, CDR2 SQIVND (reference sequence). CDR3 length: 14 residues. V gave up 0 bases and J gave up 15 bases; unmatched junction bases: 7. CDR3 loop: CASSIDWTGLLLHF. The DNA of the CDR3 is TGTGCCAGTAGTATAGACTGGACAGGGCTTCTCCTCCACTTT.

V is TRBV6-1 and J is TRBJ1-2; a possible D gene is TRBD1 (6 bases). The CDR3 is made up of 14 amino acids. Trimming pared 4 bases from V and 4 bases from J, leaving 13 bases between. Germline V gives CDR1 MNHNS, CDR2 SASEGT. CDR3 in amino acids: CASSAEQGGYGYTF. CDR3 in DNA: TGTGCCAGCAGTGCTGAACAGGGAGGCTATGGCTACACCTTC.

The chain employs TRBV2 and TRBJ2-7, with TRBD1 identical over 8 bases. The CDR3 is 15 amino acids. J gave up 4 bases and V 6 bases, and 11 bases lay outside the gene matches. CDR1 SNHLY and CDR2 FYNNEI come from the germline V gene. The CDR3 sequence: CASSQEKGQGYEQYF. The CDR3 nucleotides are TGTGCCAGCAGCCAAGAAAAAGGACAGGGATACGAGCAGTACTTC.

The chain links TRBV7-3 to TRBJ2-3; a weak D match, TRBD2 (5 bases). This CDR3 region has 15 residues. The germline V gene encodes CDR1 SGHTA and CDR2 FQGTGA. The V gene lost 4 bases and the J gene lost 4 bases, with 15 bases spanning the gap. CDR3 coding DNA: TGTGCCAGCAGCTCCTCTACCACTAGATCAGATACGCAGTATTTT. As protein: CASSSSTTRSDTQYF.

The V call is TRBV19, the J call TRBJ1-4; D unclear. CDR3 size: 13 residues. V was cut by 3 bases and J by 8 bases, with 10 bases left in between. Germline values: CDR1 LNHDA, CDR2 SQIVND (reference sequence). CDR3 protein: CASSMSGYEKLFF. As DNA, the CDR3 is TGTGCCAGTAGTATGTCGGGGTACGAAAAACTGTTTTTT.

The rearrangement links TRBV6-6 to TRBJ2-3; 7 bases are shared with TRBD2. V was pared by 0 bases and J by 1 base, with 4 bases of the junction left unmatched. CDR1 MNHNY and CDR2 SVGAGI come from the germline V gene (reference sequence). The CDR3 runs to 16 residues. CDR3 sequence reads: CASSYSGGGGTDTQYF. The CDR3, as DNA: TGTGCCAGCAGTTACTCGGGCGGGGGAGGCACAGATACGCAGTATTTT.

The J gene is TRBJ2-3, the V gene TRBV13, with TRBD1 matching 7 bases. Germline V lookup: CDR1 PRHDT, CDR2 FYEKMQ (reference sequence). The CDR3 spans 14 residues. V lost 5 bases to trimming and J lost 3 bases; unmatched junction nucleotides: 5. CDR3 amino acids: CASSQRQGTDTQYF. In nucleotides, the CDR3 is TGTGCCAGCAGCCAAAGACAGGGAACAGATACGCAGTATTTT. The whole variable domain, remainder taken from reference TRBV13 and TRBJ2-3, is AAGVIQSPRHLIKEKRETATLKCYPIPRHDTVYWYQQGPGQDPQFLISFYEKMQSDKGSIPDRFSAQQFSDYHSELNMSSLELGDSALYFCASSQRQGTDTQYFGPGTRLTVL.

V is TRBV6-9 and J is TRBJ2-7; 7 bases align to TRBD1. The V gene's germline CDR1 is MNHGY and CDR2 SVAAGI. J lost 4 bases, V lost 8 bases, and 2 bases had no gene match. The CDR3 sequence is 11 residues long. The CDR3 region has the DNA TGTGCCAGCTTCAGGGGGTACGAGCAGTACTTC. This translates into CASFRGYEQYF.

This rearrangement joins TRBV7-9 to TRBJ2-2; D is unclear. Germline V gene data show CDR1 as SEHNR and CDR2 as FQNEAQ (reference sequence). This CDR3 is 13 amino acids long. V lost 5 bases and J 0 bases, leaving 4 bases between the germline ends. The DNA of the CDR3 is TGTGCCAGCAGCCCAACGAACACCGGGGAGCTGTTTTTT. Its protein is CASSPTNTGELFF.

The chain carries TRBV19 and TRBJ1-1; 7 nucleotides align to TRBD1. From germline, CDR1 is LNHDA and CDR2 SQIVND (reference sequence). The V and J ends lost 4 bases and 4 bases, in that order; junction bases with no gene match: 6. The CDR3 is 14 amino acids. CDR3 bases: TGTGCCAGTAGTACAGGGGGTCGGGGCACTGAAGCTTTCTTT. Amino acids: CASSTGGRGTEAFF.

The CDR3 sequence is CASSVTPDRETQYF. The CDR3 nucleotides are TGTGCCAGCAGCGTAACCCCTGATCGGGAGACCCAGTACTTC. The chain uses TRBV9 and TRBJ2-5; the D is unclear. CDR3 size: 14 residues. The germline V gene has CDR1 SGDLS and CDR2 YYNGEE. V was cut by 1 base and J by 5 bases, with 12 bases left in between.

Of note for this clone: Germline and junction disagree at one end, which may indicate a read error. Other DNA sequences from this sample encode an identical CDR3 as well. This rearrangement joins TRBV7-7 to TRBJ2-5; 7 bases are a match to TRBD1. The CDR3 has 13 residues. The germline gives CDR1 SSHAT, CDR2 FNYEAQ (reference sequence). CDR3 amino acids: CASSRDSQETQYF. The CDR3 DNA reads as TGTGCTAGCAGCAGGGACAGCCAAGAGACCCAGTACTTC.

This clone occurred once. The chain links TRBV4-2 to TRBJ2-3, with D possibly being TRBD1 (6 bases). Germline CDR1 LGHNA, CDR2 YNFKEQ. V was clipped by 2 bases and J by 12 bases, with 21 bases between them. The CDR3 consists of 15 residues. The CDR3 nucleotides read TGTGCCAGCAGCCAAACAGGGTTCGGGGATGCCCCCCAGTATTTT. Protein product: CASSQTGFGDAPQYF.

The chain carries TRBV19 and TRBJ2-1, with D tentatively TRBD1 (6 bases). From germline, CDR1 is LNHDA and CDR2 SQIVND (reference sequence). V shed 1 base and J shed 5 bases, with 12 bases lying between them. The CDR3 spans 15 residues. DNA of the CDR3: TGTGCCAGTAGTATAGCAGCAGGGGCGGACAATGAGCAGTTCTTC. Amino acid sequence: CASSIAAGADNEQFF. The full variable domain, in which reference TRBV19 and TRBJ2-1 provide the parts outside the CDR3, is DGGITQSPKYLFRKEGQNVTLSCEQNLNHDAMYWYRQDPGQGLRLIYYSQIVNDFQKGDIAEGYSVSREKKESFPLTVTSAQKNPTAFYLCASSIAAGADNEQFFGPGTRLTVL.

The rearrangement links TRBV7-2 to TRBJ2-1; D call uncertain. V lost 4 bases and J 5 bases, leaving 18 bases between the germline ends. This CDR3 contains 16 residues. Germline V gene lookup returns CDR1 SGHTA and CDR2 FQGNSA. CDR3 sequence: CASSSLPGPFNNEQFF. CDR3 nucleotides: TGTGCCAGCAGCTCCCTCCCTGGGCCCTTCAACAATGAGCAGTTCTTC.

The chain is built from TRBV10-3 and TRBJ1-6; 7 positions agree with TRBD1. In germline, CDR1 is ENHRY, CDR2 SYGVKD. This CDR3 has 13 amino acids. Germline trimming cut 10 bases from V and 7 bases from J; bases unmatched to any gene: 7. CDR3 nucleotide sequence: TGTGCCAGCGCCGGGACAGAAAATTCACCCCTCCACTTT. Translated, it gives CASAGTENSPLHF.

This clone was detected once. This chain joins TRBV25-1 and TRBJ1-6; D unclear. The V gene lost 4 bases and the J gene lost 4 bases, with 5 bases spanning the gap. The germline V gene encodes CDR1 MGHDK and CDR2 SYGVNS. The CDR3 extends over 13 amino acids. DNA of the CDR3: TGTGCCAGCAGTGTACAGTATAATTCACCCCTCCACTTT. This sequence encodes CASSVQYNSPLHF.

In this sample, this clone turned up once. The chain uses TRBV6-6 and TRBJ2-1; 7 bases are a match to TRBD2. V lost 6 bases to trimming and J lost 2 bases; unmatched junction nucleotides: 7. The CDR3 covers 15 residues. From germline, CDR1 is MNHNY and CDR2 SVGAGI (reference sequence). The CDR3 region is CASSLPGRAYNEQFF. CDR3 sequence (DNA): TGTGCCAGCAGCTTGCCAGGGAGGGCCTACAATGAGCAGTTCTTC.

This clone was detected a few times. This chain links TRBV7-9 with TRBJ1-6; D ambiguous. Germline assignment: CDR1 SEHNR and CDR2 FQNEAQ (reference sequence). With 6 bases removed from V and 0 bases from J, the gap between germline ends came to 9 bases. This CDR3 is 15 amino acids long. CDR3: CASSIGSSYNSPLHF. CDR3 in DNA: TGTGCCAGCAGTATAGGGAGCTCCTATAATTCACCCCTCCACTTT.

This chain connects TRBV4-2 to TRBJ2-1; D unresolved. V lost 0 bases, J lost 2 bases, and 8 bases lay in between. Per germline, CDR1 LGHNA and CDR2 YNFKEQ. The length of the CDR3 is 15 residues. The CDR3 nucleotides read TGTGCCAGCAGCCAAGATTGGGCGGCCTACAATGAGCAGTTCTTC. This sequence encodes CASSQDWAAYNEQFF.

The V and J genes are TRBV5-1 and TRBJ2-3; D is uncertain. The germline CDR1 and CDR2 sequences are SGHRS and YFSETQ. V dropped 0 bases and J dropped 0 bases, with 11 bases sitting between them. The CDR3 is 16 amino acids. Here the CDR3 reads CASSLGVDTSTDTQYF. The CDR3 nucleotides read TGCGCCAGCAGCTTGGGGGTCGACACTAGCACAGATACGCAGTATTTT.

The V gene is TRBV7-2, the J gene TRBJ2-5; D assignment may be TRBD1 or TRBD2 (5 bases each). This CDR3 is built from 16 residues. Trimming took off 1 base at V and 4 bases at J, with 16 bases between the two ends. Looked up from germline, CDR1 is SGHTA and CDR2 is FQGNSA. CDR3 in amino acids: CASSLEGRRGRETQYF. CDR3 coding DNA: TGTGCCAGCAGCTTAGAGGGACGCCGAGGGCGAGAGACCCAGTACTTC.

V is TRBV28 and J is TRBJ1-3; 8 bases are a match to TRBD1. CDR3 length: 15 residues. The germline CDR1 and CDR2 sequences are MDHEN and SYDVKM. Unmatched junction bases numbered 6, after V lost 6 bases and J lost 2 bases. In DNA, the CDR3 is TGTGCCAGCAGCATAACAGGGGGTACTGGAAACACCATATATTTT. It is translated as CASSITGGTGNTIYF.

The chain employs TRBV28 and TRBJ2-7; D ambiguous. Germline-derived CDR1 and CDR2 are MDHEN and SYDVKM. The CDR3 loop spans 13 amino acids. Trimming cost V 5 bases and J 6 bases, with 14 bases left between them. The chain's CDR3 is CASSARGYFEQYF. CDR3 nucleotide sequence: TGTGCCAGCAGTGCCCGTGGATATTTCGAGCAGTACTTC.

This clone occurred once. The V gene is TRBV7-2, the J gene TRBJ2-5; the D gene could be TRBD1 or TRBD2 (5 bases each). The CDR3 contains 13 residues. Trimming shortened V by 1 base and J by 5 bases, and 8 bases separated the two germline ends. Germline V gene lookup returns CDR1 SGHTA and CDR2 FQGNSA. CDR3 DNA sequence: TGTGCCAGCAGCTTAGTAGAGGGGGAGACCCAGTACTTC. Protein sequence: CASSLVEGETQYF. Using reference TRBV7-2 and TRBJ2-5 for the parts outside the CDR3, the full variable domain is GAGVSQSPSNKVTEKGKDVELRCDPISGHTALYWYRQSLGQGLEFLIYFQGNSAPDKSGLPSDRFSAERTGGSVSTLTIQRTQQEDSAVYLCASSLVEGETQYFGPGTRLLVL.